The clone carrying this T cell receptor beta chain was counted a few times. The antigen is not known. These data are taken from a study of vaccination and CD4 T cells after COVID-19. Study background: Two of the convalescents were Hispanic, and convalescents were six males and four females. Study-level findings and limits: Convalescent patients had a median roughly 86% of post-vaccine SARS-CoV-2-reactive clones that were detected only after vaccination, not before it.

The time point was: late sampling 161 to 241 days after vaccination in three convalescent patients. V lost 1 base to trimming and J lost 12 bases, with 18 bases between them. This CDR3 is built from 14 residues. Germline V lookup: CDR1 MNHNS, CDR2 SASEGT. MiXCR was run by TCRdb on the PCR reads, yielding one entry per CDR3 protein. This table has around 31,000 distinct CDR3 sequences, approximately 48% appearing once. This chain joins TRBV6-1 and TRBJ2-5, with a possible D match to TRBD2 (5 bases). The material sequenced was CD4+ T cells from blood, taken about 7 months after SARS-CoV-2 vaccination. The source is a human donor who had recovered from COVID-19. The CDR3 reads CASSEVLSDQPEYF. For the CDR3, the DNA is TGTGCCAGCAGTGAAGTTCTTAGCGACCAGCCTGAGTACTTC.